This TCR beta chain was found in a study of blood T cell repertoires in COVID-19. About the research overall: Sample material is recorded as cDNA or gDNA derived from T cells, B-cell-depleted T cells, or PBMCs.

Clinical histories supplied by participants themselves formed the basis of cohort assignment. Per the original data handling: How many nucleated cells were present was estimated from reference gene primer amplification. This table comes from immunoSEQ multiplex PCR, and its TCRdb copy is limited to in-frame clones, with some not included. The D gene and trimming were derived from the DNA, and the V and J assignments and clone size from that table. The sample carries some 270,000 clones, approximately 81% recorded once. Germline CDR1 reads SGHRS; CDR2 reads YFSETQ. Trimming took off 2 bases at V and 5 bases at J, with 11 bases between the two ends. The CDR3 consists of 15 residues.

The receptor was isolated from a woman aged 50 to 60 who had been exposed to COVID-19. This chain uses TRBV5-1 with TRBJ1-6; D is ambiguous. The sample taken for sequencing was PBMCs or T cells enriched from blood (not recorded which). CDR3 sequence (DNA): TGCGCCAGCAGCTTAGAACAGATAAATAATTCACCCCTCCACTTT. Its translation: CASSLEQINNSPLHF.